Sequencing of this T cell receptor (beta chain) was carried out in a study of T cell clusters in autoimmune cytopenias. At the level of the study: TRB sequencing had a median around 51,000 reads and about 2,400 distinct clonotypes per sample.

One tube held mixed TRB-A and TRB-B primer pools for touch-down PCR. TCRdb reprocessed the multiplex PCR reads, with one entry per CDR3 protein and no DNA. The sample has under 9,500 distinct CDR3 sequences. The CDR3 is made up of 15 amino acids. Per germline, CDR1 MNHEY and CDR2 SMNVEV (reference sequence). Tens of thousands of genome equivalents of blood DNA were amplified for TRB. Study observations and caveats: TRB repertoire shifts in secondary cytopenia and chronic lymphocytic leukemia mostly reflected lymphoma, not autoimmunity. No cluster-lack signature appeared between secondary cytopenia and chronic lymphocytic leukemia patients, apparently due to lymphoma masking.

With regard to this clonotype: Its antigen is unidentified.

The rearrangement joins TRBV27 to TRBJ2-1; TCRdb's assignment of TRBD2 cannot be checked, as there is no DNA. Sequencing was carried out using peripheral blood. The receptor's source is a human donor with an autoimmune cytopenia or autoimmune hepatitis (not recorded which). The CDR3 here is CASSIGLAGAYEQFF.